Below are 25 T cell receptor beta chains sequenced from a single sample in a study of T cell responses to AZD1222 COVID-19 vaccine. Profiling relied on immunoSEQ multiplex PCR, and the TCRdb table lists in-frame clones only, not all of them. The sample records approximately 130,000 clones, 80% to 95% being singletons. The sequenced sample was peripheral blood, obtained on day 0 of AZD1222 vaccination. These receptors came from an adult in good health.

V and J are TRBV5-8 and TRBJ1-3; no clear D. The V and J ends lost 3 bases and 11 bases respectively, with 3 bases between them. This CDR3 comprises 9 residues. Germline CDR1 and CDR2: SGHTS and YDEGEE. CDR3 DNA: TGTGCCAGCAGCTATTCCATATATTTT. Its protein product is CASSYSIYF.

In DNA, the CDR3 is TGTGCCAGCAGCCACGGCGGGAGGGGGGTATACAATGAGCAGTTCTTC. Encoded protein: CASSHGGRGVYNEQFF. The chain is built from TRBV4-2 and TRBJ2-1; 9 bases match TRBD2. Germline V gives CDR1 LGHNA, CDR2 YNFKEQ. This CDR3 has 16 amino acids. V trimming: 3 bases; J trimming: 4 bases; junction bases outside the gene matches: 7.

The V gene is TRBV11-2, the J gene TRBJ1-1, with a weak D call TRBD1 (6 bases). V lost 2 bases to trimming and J lost 5 bases, with 6 bases between them. The germline CDR1 and CDR2 sequences are SGHAT and FQNNGV. The CDR3 extends over 12 amino acids. For the CDR3, the DNA is TGTGCCAGCAGCTTAAGGGGGACTGAAGCTTTCTTT. Its translation: CASSLRGTEAFF.

The V and J genes are TRBV10-3 and TRBJ2-3; 7 bases match TRBD2. V shed 9 bases and J 3 bases; nucleotides not matched to a gene: 6. Germline V lookup: CDR1 ENHRY, CDR2 SYGVKD. The CDR3 totals 13 residues. CDR3 nucleotide sequence: TGTGCCATTGGCGGGGGATTAACAGATACGCAGTATTTT. This sequence encodes CAIGGGLTDTQYF.

This chain links TRBV30 with TRBJ2-2; 9 bases map to TRBD1. Germline CDR1 GTSNPN, CDR2 SVGIG (reference sequence). The CDR3 loop spans 14 amino acids. Unmatched junction bases numbered 1, after V lost 1 base and J lost 4 bases. CDR3: CAWSGQGGTGELFF. CDR3 sequence (DNA): TGTGCCTGGAGTGGACAGGGGGGCACCGGGGAGCTGTTTTTT.

This chain joins TRBV20-1 and TRBJ1-1, with 8 bases that match TRBD1. V was clipped by 3 bases and J by 10 bases; unmatched bases: 7. Germline CDR1 and CDR2: DFQATT and SNEGSKA (reference sequence). CDR3 length equals 12 residues. Here the CDR3 reads CSASYRGRGAFF. CDR3 sequence (DNA): TGCAGTGCTAGTTACAGGGGGAGAGGAGCTTTCTTT.

V is TRBV11-1 and J is TRBJ2-2; TRBD1 matches 7 bases. V shed 8 bases and J 6 bases; nucleotides not matched to a gene: 9. The CDR3 sequence is 14 residues long. CDR1 SGHAT and CDR2 FQDESV come from the germline V gene (reference sequence). CDR3 DNA sequence: TGTGCCAGCGAGCAATTAGGGGGCGCCGGGGAGCTGTTTTTT. Translating gives CASEQLGGAGELFF.

This clone was observed a few times. The gene calls are TRBV6-4 and TRBJ2-3; 9 nucleotides align to TRBD2. The V gene end was trimmed by 3 bases and the J gene end by 4 bases; junction bases not matched to a gene: 5. The germline V gene has CDR1 MRHNA and CDR2 SNTAGT. The CDR3 is 15 amino acids. CDR3 nucleotide sequence: TGTGCCAGCAGTGAAGGTAGCGGGGGCTCAGATACGCAGTATTTT. This sequence encodes CASSEGSGGSDTQYF.

V usage is TRBV11-2 and J usage is TRBJ2-6; D uncertain. The V end lost 5 bases, the J end lost 1 base, and 9 bases lay between the germline ends. CDR3 length equals 15 residues. Per germline, CDR1 SGHAT and CDR2 FQNNGV. In DNA form, the CDR3 reads TGTGCCAGCAGCATAAAGTCATCTGGGGCCAACGTCCTGACTTTC. Protein product: CASSIKSSGANVLTF. The full variable domain, rest sourced from reference TRBV11-2 and TRBJ2-6, is EAGVAQSPRYKIIEKRQSVAFWCNPISGHATLYWYQQILGQGPKLLIQFQNNGVVDDSQLPKDRFSAERLKGVDSTLKIQPAKLEDSAVYLCASSIKSSGANVLTFGAGSRLTVL.

This clone has just one count. The CDR3 loop reads CASSPSGGSSNQPQHF. The CDR3 region has the DNA TGTGCCAGCTCACCTTCGGGGGGCAGTAGCAATCAGCCCCAGCATTTT. The gene calls are TRBV18 and TRBJ1-5; perhaps TRBD1 as D (6 bases). The CDR3 spans 16 residues. The germline gives CDR1 KGHSH, CDR2 LQKENI. V gave up 3 bases and J gave up 0 bases, with 12 bases separating them.

The V gene is TRBV18, the J gene TRBJ1-2, with 7 positions matching TRBD1. The CDR3 is made up of 15 amino acids. Trimming at V came to 3 bases and at J to 7 bases, leaving 11 bases not matched to a gene. Looked up from germline, CDR1 is KGHSH and CDR2 is LQKENI. The chain's CDR3 is CASSPKGTASAGYTF. CDR3 DNA: TGTGCCAGCTCACCCAAAGGGACAGCCTCTGCTGGCTACACCTTC.

This chain joins TRBV7-9 and TRBJ1-2; TRBD1 is a possible D gene (5 bases). Per germline, CDR1 SEHNR and CDR2 FQNEAQ (reference sequence). Trimming shortened V by 7 bases and J by 3 bases, and 9 bases separated the two germline ends. The CDR3 length is 12 residues. Here the CDR3 DNA reads TGTGCCAGCAATTGGGGGGACTATGGCTACACCTTC. It yields the protein CASNWGDYGYTF. Supplemented by reference TRBV7-9 and TRBJ1-2, the full variable domain reads DTGVSQNPRHKITKRGQNVTFRCDPISEHNRLYWYRQTLGQGPEFLTYFQNEAQLEKSRLLSDRFSAERPKGSFSTLEIQRTEQGDSAMYLCASNWGDYGYTFGSGTRLTVV.

V gene TRBV7-9 combines with J gene TRBJ2-7, with D perhaps TRBD2 (5 bases). This CDR3 contains 12 residues. Germline V gene data show CDR1 as SEHNR and CDR2 as FQNEAQ (reference sequence). The V end lost 3 bases, the J end lost 6 bases, and 9 bases lay between the germline ends. The CDR3 DNA sequence: TGTGCCAGCAGCTTGAGAGGGCCCGAGCAGTACTTC. Protein product: CASSLRGPEQYF. Full variable domain (missing parts from reference TRBV7-9 and TRBJ2-7): DTGVSQNPRHKITKRGQNVTFRCDPISEHNRLYWYRQTLGQGPEFLTYFQNEAQLEKSRLLSDRFSAERPKGSFSTLEIQRTEQGDSAMYLCASSLRGPEQYFGPGTRLTVT.

The V gene is TRBV9, the J gene TRBJ2-7; 8 bases map to TRBD2. V shed 0 bases, J shed 2 bases, and the junction held 4 bases outside the gene matches. The CDR3 is made up of 15 amino acids. Germline V lookup: CDR1 SGDLS, CDR2 YYNGEE. The CDR3 region has the DNA TGTGCCAGCAGCGTAGGTAGCGGGGAAACCTACGAGCAGTACTTC. It specifies CASSVGSGETYEQYF.

The V gene is TRBV15, the J gene TRBJ2-1, with 9 bases matching TRBD1. The CDR3 length is 15 residues. J was trimmed by 8 bases and V by 5 bases; bases with no gene match: 10. The germline CDR1 and CDR2 sequences are LNHNV and YYDKDF (reference sequence). The CDR3 here is CATSPGQGQSDEQFF. In DNA, the CDR3 is TGTGCCACCAGCCCGGGACAGGGTCAATCTGATGAGCAGTTCTTC.

This chain connects TRBV4-1 to TRBJ1-2, with D uncertain. Trimming stripped 2 bases from V and 0 bases from J, with 10 bases between. The germline gives CDR1 MGHRA, CDR2 YSYEKL. This CDR3 region has 15 residues. CDR3 protein: CASSQFLIANYGYTF. CDR3 DNA sequence: TGCGCCAGCAGCCAATTTTTGATAGCTAACTATGGCTACACCTTC.

The chain combines TRBV7-8 with TRBJ1-2; weak D call: TRBD1 (5 bases). Trimming pared 5 bases from V and 5 bases from J, leaving 18 bases between. CDR3 length: 15 residues. Germline loops: CDR1 SGHVS, CDR2 FQNEAQ. The CDR3 nucleotides are TGTGCCAGCAGCCCCCAAACTAGGGACCGGTATGGCTACACCTTC. Translating it yields CASSPQTRDRYGYTF.

V and J are TRBV5-1 and TRBJ1-1; D might be TRBD1 (6 bases). Per germline, CDR1 SGHRS and CDR2 YFSETQ. There are 14 residues in the CDR3. Trimming removed 1 base from V and 1 base from J, with 8 bases in between. DNA for the CDR3: TGCGCCAGCAGCTTGAAACAGGGGAACACTGAAGCTTTCTTT. This codes for CASSLKQGNTEAFF.

This chain uses TRBV2 with TRBJ2-2, with no clear D. CDR3 length: 14 amino acids. From germline, CDR1 is SNHLY and CDR2 FYNNEI. Trimming shortened V by 6 bases and J by 3 bases, and 11 bases separated the two germline ends. The CDR3 coding sequence is TGTGCCAGCAGAGTAGGTCCCGACACCGGGGAGCTGTTTTTT. It is translated as CASRVGPDTGELFF.

This clone has just one count. The chain employs TRBV28 and TRBJ2-1; D is possibly TRBD2 (7 bases). The germline V gene has CDR1 MDHEN and CDR2 SYDVKM. V lost 6 bases to trimming and J lost 3 bases, with 15 bases between them. The CDR3 contains 15 residues. CDR3 nucleotides: TGTGCCAGCAGGATAGAGGGGGGGCTCTACAATGAGCAGTTCTTC. Translating gives CASRIEGGLYNEQFF.

The rearrangement joins TRBV19 to TRBJ1-3, with no clear D. V gave up 4 bases and J gave up 0 bases, with 7 bases separating them. Germline-derived CDR1 and CDR2 are LNHDA and SQIVND (reference sequence). This CDR3 is 14 amino acids long. The CDR3 DNA is TGTGCCAGTAGTAGGGCGTTCTCTGGAAACACCATATATTTT. Protein: CASSRAFSGNTIYF.

The chain employs TRBV29-1 and TRBJ1-1; no definite D call. Trimming took off 0 bases at V and 0 bases at J, with 8 bases between the two ends. Germline V gene sequence: CDR1 SQVTM, CDR2 ANQGSEA. CDR3 size: 14 residues. CDR3 sequence: CSVEDPTVNTEAFF. The DNA of the CDR3 is TGCAGCGTTGAAGATCCGACGGTGAACACTGAAGCTTTCTTT.

This chain connects TRBV7-9 to TRBJ1-1; 8 nucleotides match TRBD1. Trimming removed 5 bases from V and 7 bases from J; junction bases left unmatched: 3. This CDR3 is 12 amino acids long. Germline CDR1 SEHNR, CDR2 FQNEAQ (reference sequence). The DNA of the CDR3 is TGTGCCAGCAGCACTGGACAGGGTGAAGCTTTCTTT. Amino acid sequence: CASSTGQGEAFF.

The V gene is TRBV7-8, the J gene TRBJ1-4; TRBD1 aligns across 9 bases. This CDR3 contains 17 residues. The V and J ends lost 3 bases and 0 bases, in that order; junction bases with no gene match: 5. Germline V gives CDR1 SGHVS, CDR2 FQNEAQ. The DNA for the CDR3 is TGTGCCAGCAGCTTCTCCGGGACAGGGTCAACTAATGAAAAACTGTTTTTT. It codes for CASSFSGTGSTNEKLFF.

The chain recombines TRBV28 with TRBJ2-1; 8 nucleotides line up with TRBD2. There are 16 residues in the CDR3. The V gene's germline CDR1 is MDHEN and CDR2 SYDVKM. Trimming took 6 bases from V and 4 from J; bases not matched to a gene: 11. The chain's CDR3 is CASRSSGYSPYNEQFF. The CDR3 bases are TGTGCCAGCAGGTCTAGCGGGTACTCGCCGTACAATGAGCAGTTCTTC.